This T cell receptor (beta chain) was identified in a study of OX40 agonist ivuxolimab in advanced cancers. Study context: Patients got intravenous ivuxolimab at 0.01 to 10 mg/kg every 2 weeks. Aged roughly 20 to 79 with a mean of approximately 60 years, they were more than 80% male.

Points from the study as a whole: The study found among the lowest clonal expansion in partial responders at 0.1-3.0 mg/kg.

This CDR3 has 17 amino acids. Trimming shortened V by 0 bases and J by 9 bases, and 18 bases separated the two germline ends. Germline V gives CDR1 MGHRA, CDR2 YSYEKL. The method was immunoSEQ multiplex PCR; TCRdb's version includes in-frame clones alone and lacks a portion of them. The table shows some 55,000 clones, with approximately 80% occurring only once. This clone was picked up a small number of times. Its antigen is not known. The sample here was CD4+ or CD8+ T cells sorted from blood, taken in a trial of the OX40 agonist ivuxolimab. This clonotype originated in an adult with an advanced solid tumor such as melanoma, head and neck, liver or kidney cancer. This chain uses TRBV4-1 with TRBJ1-6, with a tentative D call TRBD1 (5 bases). The CDR3 DNA reads as TGCGCCAGCAGCCAAGATCTGTCGCCCACTGGGGCTTCACCCCTCCACTTT. Translation: CASSQDLSPTGASPLHF.